This TCR beta chain was identified during a study of blood T cell repertoires in COVID-19. Study details: Donors in the United States, Italy and Spain gave samples during acute or convalescent COVID-19.

This clone was observed a few times. This CDR3 has 15 amino acids. V dropped 4 bases and J dropped 2 bases, with 13 bases sitting between them. Germline V CDR1 and CDR2: SGHTS, YDEGEE. Original analysis: Reference gene primer amplification gave nucleated cell count estimates. Repertoires were generated with immunoSEQ multiplex PCR, while TCRdb's copy carries only in-frame clones and drops some. That table gives V, J and clone size, and the DNA gave D and trimming. The data hold 260,000 or so clones, with nearly 85% observed a single time. The sequence derives from a human donor in a cohort sampled during active COVID-19. The chain recombines TRBV5-8 with TRBJ2-4; D is perhaps TRBD2 (6 bases). The specimen sequenced was peripheral blood. The DNA for the CDR3 is TGTGCCAGCAGCGGAGGGGCATCGTCCAAAAACATTCAGTACTTC. Its protein is CASSGGASSKNIQYF.